The T cell receptor (beta chain) under discussion was sequenced for a study of cytomegalovirus exposure and HLA in healthy donors. Points from the study as a whole: Testing in vitro showed a few CMV-associated chains specific for CMV antigens. Exclusion as indistinguishable affected some V segments, including TRBV6-2 and TRBV6-3.

13 Jbeta primers and 60 Vbeta primers were used for the PCR. Produced via immunoSEQ multiplex PCR; TCRdb's table is partial and in-frame only. The top ten hold roughly 3.6% of the sample, which has roughly 140,000 clones, 79% seen once. In regard to this clone: Its antigen is not known.

Trimming removed 0 bases at V and 2 bases at J, with 11 bases between. The germline V gene has CDR1 MNHEY and CDR2 SVGAGI. The CDR3 extends over 16 amino acids. Input material: PBMCs. This sequence was found in a human donor in good health. The chain links TRBV6-5 to TRBJ2-4; tentative D call: TRBD2 (6 bases). CDR3 coding DNA: TGTGCCAGCAGTTACTCGATTCGGGGGTCCAAAAACATTCAGTACTTC. Residues: CASSYSIRGSKNIQYF.